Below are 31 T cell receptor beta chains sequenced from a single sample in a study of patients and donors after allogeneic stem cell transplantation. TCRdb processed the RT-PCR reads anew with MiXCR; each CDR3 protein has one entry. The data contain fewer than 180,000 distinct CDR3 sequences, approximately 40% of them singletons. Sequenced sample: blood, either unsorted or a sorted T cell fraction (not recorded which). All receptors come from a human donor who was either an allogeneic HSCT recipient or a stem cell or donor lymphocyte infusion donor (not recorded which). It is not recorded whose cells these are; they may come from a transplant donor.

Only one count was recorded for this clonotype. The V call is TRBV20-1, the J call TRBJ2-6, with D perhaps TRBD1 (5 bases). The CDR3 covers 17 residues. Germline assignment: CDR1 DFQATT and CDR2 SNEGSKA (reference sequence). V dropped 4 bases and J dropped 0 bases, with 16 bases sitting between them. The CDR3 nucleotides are TGCAGTGCTAAACAGGTTTCTCCCGACTCTGGGGCCAACGTCCTGACTTTC. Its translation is CSAKQVSPDSGANVLTF.

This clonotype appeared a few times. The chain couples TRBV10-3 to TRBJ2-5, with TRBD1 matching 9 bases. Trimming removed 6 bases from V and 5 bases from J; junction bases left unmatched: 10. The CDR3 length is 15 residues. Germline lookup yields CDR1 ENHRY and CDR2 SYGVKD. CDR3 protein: CAIRGQGGPYETQYF. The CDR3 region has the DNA TGTGCCATCAGGGGACAGGGCGGGCCATACGAGACCCAGTACTTC.

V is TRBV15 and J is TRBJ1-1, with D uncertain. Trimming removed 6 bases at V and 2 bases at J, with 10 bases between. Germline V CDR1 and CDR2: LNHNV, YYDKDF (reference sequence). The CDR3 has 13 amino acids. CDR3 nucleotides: TGTGCCACCAGTCAGAGGTCTAACACTGAAGCTTTCTTT. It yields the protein CATSQRSNTEAFF.

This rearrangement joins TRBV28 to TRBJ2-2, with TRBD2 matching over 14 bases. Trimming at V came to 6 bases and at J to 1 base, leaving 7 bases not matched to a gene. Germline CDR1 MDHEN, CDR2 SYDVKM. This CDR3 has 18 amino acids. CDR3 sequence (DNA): TGTGCCAGCAGACCGGGACTAGCGGGGGCCCTGAACACCGGGGAGCTGTTTTTT. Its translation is CASRPGLAGALNTGELFF.

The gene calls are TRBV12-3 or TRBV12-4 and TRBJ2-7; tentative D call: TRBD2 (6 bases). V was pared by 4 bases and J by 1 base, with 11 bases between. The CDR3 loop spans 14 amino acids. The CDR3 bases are TGTGCCAGCAGTTATGCCGGAGGGTCCTACGAGCAGTACGTC. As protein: CASSYAGGSYEQYV.

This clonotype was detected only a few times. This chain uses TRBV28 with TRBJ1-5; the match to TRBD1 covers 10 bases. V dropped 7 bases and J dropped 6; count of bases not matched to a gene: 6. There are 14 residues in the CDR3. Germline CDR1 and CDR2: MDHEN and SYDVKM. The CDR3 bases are TGTGCCAGCACCCGGACAGGGGGAACTCAGCCCCAGCATTTT. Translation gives CASTRTGGTQPQHF.

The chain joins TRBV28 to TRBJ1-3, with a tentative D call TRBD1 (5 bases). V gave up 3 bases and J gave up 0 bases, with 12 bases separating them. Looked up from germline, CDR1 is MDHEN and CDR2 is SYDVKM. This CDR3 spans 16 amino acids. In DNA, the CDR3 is TGTGCCAGCAGTTTGGGGACCACTCGCTCTGGAAACACCATATATTTT. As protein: CASSLGTTRSGNTIYF.

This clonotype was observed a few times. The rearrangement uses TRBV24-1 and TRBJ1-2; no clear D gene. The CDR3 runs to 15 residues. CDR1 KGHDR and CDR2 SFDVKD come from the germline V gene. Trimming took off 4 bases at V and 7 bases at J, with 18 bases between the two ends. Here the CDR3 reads CATSDLDGERGGYTF. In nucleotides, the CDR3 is TGTGCCACCAGTGACCTTGACGGCGAACGGGGTGGCTACACCTTC.

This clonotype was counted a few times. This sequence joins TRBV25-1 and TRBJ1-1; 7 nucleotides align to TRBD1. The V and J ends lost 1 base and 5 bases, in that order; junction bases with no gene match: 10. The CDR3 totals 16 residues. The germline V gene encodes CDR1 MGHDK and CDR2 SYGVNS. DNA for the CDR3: TGTGCCAGCAGTGAATCAGGGCCCCCAGGGGGGACTGAAGCTTTCTTT. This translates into CASSESGPPGGTEAFF.

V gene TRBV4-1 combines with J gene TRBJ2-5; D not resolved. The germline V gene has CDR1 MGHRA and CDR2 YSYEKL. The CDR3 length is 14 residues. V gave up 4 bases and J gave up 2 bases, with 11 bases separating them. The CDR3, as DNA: TGCGCCAGCAGCCCAACAGTTACTCAAGAGACCCAGTACTTC. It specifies CASSPTVTQETQYF.

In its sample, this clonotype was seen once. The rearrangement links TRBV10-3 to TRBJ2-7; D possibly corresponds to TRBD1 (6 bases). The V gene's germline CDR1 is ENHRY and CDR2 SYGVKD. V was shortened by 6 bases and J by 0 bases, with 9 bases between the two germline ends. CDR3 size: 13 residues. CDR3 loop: CAIRGHPSYEQYV. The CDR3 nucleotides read TGTGCCATCAGGGGACACCCCTCCTACGAGCAGTACGTC.

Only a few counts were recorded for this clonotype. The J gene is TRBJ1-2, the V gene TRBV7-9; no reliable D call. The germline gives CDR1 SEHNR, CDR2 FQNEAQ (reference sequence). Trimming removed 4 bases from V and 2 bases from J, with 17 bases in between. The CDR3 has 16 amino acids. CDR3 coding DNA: TGTGCCAGCAGCTCGTTAGTGGCGGAAAGCAACTATGGCTACACCTTC. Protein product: CASSSLVAESNYGYTF.

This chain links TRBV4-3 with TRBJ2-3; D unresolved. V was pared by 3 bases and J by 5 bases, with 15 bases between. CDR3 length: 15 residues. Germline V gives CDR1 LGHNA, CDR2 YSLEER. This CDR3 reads CASSQAPSLGDTQYF. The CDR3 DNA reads TGCGCCAGCAGCCAGGCTCCTAGTTTGGGAGATACGCAGTATTTT.

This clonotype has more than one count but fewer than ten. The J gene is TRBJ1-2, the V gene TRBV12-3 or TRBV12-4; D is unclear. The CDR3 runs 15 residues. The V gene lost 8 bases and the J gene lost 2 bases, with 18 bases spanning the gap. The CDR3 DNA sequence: TGTGCCAGCTTAAGAAGCGCGGGCCAAAACTATGGCTACACCTTC. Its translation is CASLRSAGQNYGYTF.

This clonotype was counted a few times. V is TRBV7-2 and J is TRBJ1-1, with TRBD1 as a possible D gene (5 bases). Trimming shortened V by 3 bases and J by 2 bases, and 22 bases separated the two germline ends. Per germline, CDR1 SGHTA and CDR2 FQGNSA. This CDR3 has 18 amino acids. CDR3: CASSFIPGLGAPNTEAFF. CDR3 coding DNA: TGTGCCAGCAGCTTCATTCCCGGATTAGGGGCCCCTAACACTGAAGCTTTCTTT.

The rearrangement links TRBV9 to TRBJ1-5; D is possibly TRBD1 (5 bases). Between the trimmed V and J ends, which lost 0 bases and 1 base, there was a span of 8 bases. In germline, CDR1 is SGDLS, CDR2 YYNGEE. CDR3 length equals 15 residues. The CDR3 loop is CASSVEGSSNQPQHF. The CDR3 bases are TGTGCCAGCAGCGTAGAGGGGTCGAGCAATCAGCCCCAGCATTTT.

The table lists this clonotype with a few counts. CDR3 coding DNA: TGTGCCAGCAGCGGGTCGGGACCAATGTACCAAGAGACCCAGTACTTC. Translated, it gives CASSGSGPMYQETQYF. This chain links TRBV7-2 with TRBJ2-5, with D tentatively TRBD1 or TRBD2 (5 bases each). Trimming shortened V by 5 bases and J by 0 bases, and 16 bases separated the two germline ends. In germline, CDR1 is SGHTA, CDR2 FQGNSA. This CDR3 is built from 16 residues. The whole variable domain, filled in from reference TRBV7-2 and TRBJ2-5, reads GAGVSQSPSNKVTEKGKDVELRCDPISGHTALYWYRQSLGQGLEFLIYFQGNSAPDKSGLPSDRFSAERTGGSVSTLTIQRTQQEDSAVYLCASSGSGPMYQETQYFGPGTRLLVL.

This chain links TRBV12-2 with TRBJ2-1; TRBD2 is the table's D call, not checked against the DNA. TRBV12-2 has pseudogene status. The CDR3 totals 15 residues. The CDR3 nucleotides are TGTGCAAGTCGCTTAGCGCCGGGCCCTGCGGATCAGCAGTTCTTC. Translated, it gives CASRLAPGPADQQFF.

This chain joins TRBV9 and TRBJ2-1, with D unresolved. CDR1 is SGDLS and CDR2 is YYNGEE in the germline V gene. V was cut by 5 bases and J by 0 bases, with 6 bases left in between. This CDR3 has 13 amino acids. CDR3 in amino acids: CASSDFSYNEQFF. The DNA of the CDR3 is TGTGCCAGCAGTGACTTCTCCTACAATGAGCAGTTCTTC.

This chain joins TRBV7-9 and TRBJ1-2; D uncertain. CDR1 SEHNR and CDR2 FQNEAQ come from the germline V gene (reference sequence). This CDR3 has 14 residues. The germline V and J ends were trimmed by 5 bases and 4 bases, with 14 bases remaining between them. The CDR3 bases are TGTGCCAGCAGCCCAGCGGGGAGCGGCTATGGCTACACCTTC. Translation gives CASSPAGSGYGYTF.

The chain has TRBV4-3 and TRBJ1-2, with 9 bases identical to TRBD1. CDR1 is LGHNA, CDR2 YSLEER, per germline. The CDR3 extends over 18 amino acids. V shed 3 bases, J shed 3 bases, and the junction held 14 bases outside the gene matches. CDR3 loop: CASSHAAGQGAVHYGYTF. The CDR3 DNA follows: TGCGCCAGCAGCCACGCTGCGGGACAGGGTGCAGTCCACTATGGCTACACCTTC.

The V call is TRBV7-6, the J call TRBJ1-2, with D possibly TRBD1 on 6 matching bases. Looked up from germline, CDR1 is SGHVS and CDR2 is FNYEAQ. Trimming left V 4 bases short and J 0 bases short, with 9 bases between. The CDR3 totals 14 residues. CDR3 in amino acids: CASSSDRANYGYTF. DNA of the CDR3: TGTGCCAGCAGCTCGGACAGAGCTAACTATGGCTACACCTTC.

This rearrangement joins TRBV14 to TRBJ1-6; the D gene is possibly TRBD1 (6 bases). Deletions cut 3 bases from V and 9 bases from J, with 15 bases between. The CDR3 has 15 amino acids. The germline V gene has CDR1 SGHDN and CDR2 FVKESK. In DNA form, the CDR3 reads TGTGCCAGCAGCCAGTACCAGGGGCTGGGTTCACCCCTCCACTTT. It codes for CASSQYQGLGSPLHF.

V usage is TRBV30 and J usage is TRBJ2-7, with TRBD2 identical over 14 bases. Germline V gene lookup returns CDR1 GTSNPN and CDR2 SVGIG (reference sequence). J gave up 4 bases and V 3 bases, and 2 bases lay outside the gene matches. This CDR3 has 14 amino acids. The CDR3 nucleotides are TGTGCCTGGAGCTGGACTAGCGGGGGGTACGAGCAGTACTTC. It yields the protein CAWSWTSGGYEQYF.

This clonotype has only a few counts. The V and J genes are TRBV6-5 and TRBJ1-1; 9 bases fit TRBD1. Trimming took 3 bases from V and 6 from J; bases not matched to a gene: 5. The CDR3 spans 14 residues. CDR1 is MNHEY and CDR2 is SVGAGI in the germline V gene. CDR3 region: CASSYGQGIPEAFF. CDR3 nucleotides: TGTGCCAGCAGTTATGGACAGGGGATCCCTGAAGCTTTCTTT.

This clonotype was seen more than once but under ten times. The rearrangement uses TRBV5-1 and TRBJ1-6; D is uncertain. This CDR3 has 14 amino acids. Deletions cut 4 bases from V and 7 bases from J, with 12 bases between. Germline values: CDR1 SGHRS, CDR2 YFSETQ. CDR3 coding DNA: TGCGCCAGCAGCCAAGGACGGGAAAATTCACCCCTCCACTTT. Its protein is CASSQGRENSPLHF.

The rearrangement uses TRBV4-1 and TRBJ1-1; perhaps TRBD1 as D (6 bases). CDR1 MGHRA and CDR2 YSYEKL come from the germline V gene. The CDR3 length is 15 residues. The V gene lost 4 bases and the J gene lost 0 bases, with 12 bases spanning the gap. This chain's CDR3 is CASSLGQSMNTEAFF. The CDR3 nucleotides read TGCGCCAGCAGCCTCGGACAGTCTATGAACACTGAAGCTTTCTTT.

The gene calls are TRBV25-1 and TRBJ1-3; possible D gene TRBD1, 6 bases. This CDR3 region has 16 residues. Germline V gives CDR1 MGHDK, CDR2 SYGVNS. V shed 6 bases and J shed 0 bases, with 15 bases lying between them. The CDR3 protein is CASSQHGGGSGNTIYF. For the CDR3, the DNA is TGTGCCAGCAGCCAACACGGAGGGGGCTCTGGAAACACCATATATTTT.

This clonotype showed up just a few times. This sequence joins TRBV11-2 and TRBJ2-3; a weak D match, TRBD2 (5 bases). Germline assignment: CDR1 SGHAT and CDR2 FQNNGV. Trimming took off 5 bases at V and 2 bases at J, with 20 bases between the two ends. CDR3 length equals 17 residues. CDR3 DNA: TGTGCCAGCAGCCACCCTGCTTCCGGACTCTACACAGATACGCAGTATTTT. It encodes CASSHPASGLYTDTQYF.

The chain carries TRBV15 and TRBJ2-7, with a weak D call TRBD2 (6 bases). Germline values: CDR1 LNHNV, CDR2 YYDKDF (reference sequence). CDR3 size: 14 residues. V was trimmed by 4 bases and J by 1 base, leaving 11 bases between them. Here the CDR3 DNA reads TGTGCCACCAGCAAGGGAGGCCGGTCCTACGAGCAGTACTTC. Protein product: CATSKGGRSYEQYF.

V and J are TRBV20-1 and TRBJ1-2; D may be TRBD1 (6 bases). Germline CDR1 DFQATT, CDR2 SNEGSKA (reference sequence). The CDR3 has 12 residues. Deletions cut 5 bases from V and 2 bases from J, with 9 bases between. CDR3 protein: CSAGGQNYGYTF. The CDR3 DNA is TGCAGTGCTGGGGGGCAAAACTATGGCTACACCTTC.